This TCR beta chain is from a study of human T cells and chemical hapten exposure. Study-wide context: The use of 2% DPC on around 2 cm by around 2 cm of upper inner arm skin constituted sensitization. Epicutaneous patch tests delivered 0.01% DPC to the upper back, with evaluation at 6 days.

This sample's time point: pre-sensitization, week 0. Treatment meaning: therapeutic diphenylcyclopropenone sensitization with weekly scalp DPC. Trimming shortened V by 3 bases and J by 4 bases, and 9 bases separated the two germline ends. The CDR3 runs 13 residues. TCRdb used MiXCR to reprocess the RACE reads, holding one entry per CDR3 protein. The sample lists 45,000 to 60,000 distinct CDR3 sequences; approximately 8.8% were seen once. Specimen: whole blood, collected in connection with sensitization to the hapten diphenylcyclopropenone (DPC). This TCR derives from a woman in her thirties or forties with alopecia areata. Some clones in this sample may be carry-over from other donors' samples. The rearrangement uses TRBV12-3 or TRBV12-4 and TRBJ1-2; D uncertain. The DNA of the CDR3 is TGTGCCAGCAGTTTGAACTCCAGCTATGGCTACACCTTC. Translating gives CASSLNSSYGYTF.